A single sample gave rise to the 32 T cell receptor beta chains below, sequenced in a study of CD8 T cells in Susac syndrome. With random hexamers, reverse transcription was performed on about 0.5 to 1 ug of RNA. TCRdb recomputed calls from the immunoSEQ multiplex PCR reads with MiXCR, one row per CDR3 protein. The table shows 200,000 to 300,000 distinct CDR3 sequences, with around 93% occurring only once. Sequenced input: CD4+ T cells from PBMCs. The receptors were sampled from a human donor with multiple sclerosis.

The chain combines TRBV11-2 with TRBJ2-7; 7 bases match TRBD1. This CDR3 has 13 amino acids. Germline V gene data show CDR1 as SGHAT and CDR2 as FQNNGV. V was clipped by 3 bases and J by 6 bases; unmatched bases: 5. The DNA for the CDR3 is TGTGCCAGCAGCTTGGGTGACAGGGCCGAGCAGTACGTC. Translation: CASSLGDRAEQYV.

The rearrangement joins TRBV3-1 to TRBJ2-5, with D tentatively TRBD1 or TRBD2 (7 bases each). Trimming shortened V by 4 bases and J by 0 bases, and 12 bases separated the two germline ends. This CDR3 spans 15 amino acids. The germline V gene has CDR1 LGHDT and CDR2 YNNKEL (reference sequence). The CDR3 coding sequence is TGTGCCAGCAGCCTCAGGGGGGGCTACCAAGAGACCCAGTACTTC. It is translated as CASSLRGGYQETQYF.

The CDR3 region is CASSPRTGANVLTF. In nucleotides, the CDR3 is TGTGCCAGTAGCCCCAGGACTGGGGCCAACGTCCTGACTTTC. This sequence joins TRBV19 and TRBJ2-6; D ambiguous. This CDR3 comprises 14 residues. Trimming removed 6 bases from V and 2 bases from J, with 8 bases in between. Looked up from germline, CDR1 is LNHDA and CDR2 is SQIVND (reference sequence).

As regards this clonotype: One end of the junction fails to match germline, which may point to a read error. The CDR3 region is CASSLDSYSRRNF. In nucleotides, the CDR3 is TGTGCCAGCAGTTTGGACAGCTATTCACGCAGGAACTTT. This chain links TRBV6-5 with TRBJ1-6, with D perhaps TRBD1 (6 bases). The CDR3 has 13 amino acids. Per the germline V gene, CDR1 is MNHEY and CDR2 is SVGAGI.

This sequence joins TRBV12-3 or TRBV12-4 and TRBJ2-7; weak D call: TRBD2 (6 bases). This CDR3 is 15 amino acids long. Between the trimmed V and J ends, which lost 6 bases and 0 bases, there was a span of 15 bases. This chain's CDR3 is CASSPSGGSSYEQYV. The CDR3 DNA reads as TGTGCCAGCAGCCCCAGCGGAGGGAGCTCCTACGAGCAGTACGTC.

The rearrangement joins TRBV12-3 or TRBV12-4 to TRBJ2-3; tentative D call: TRBD2 (5 bases). V was clipped by 3 bases and J by 4 bases, with 11 bases between them. The CDR3 totals 14 residues. The CDR3 spells CASSLADWSDTQYF. In nucleotides, the CDR3 is TGTGCCAGCAGTTTGGCGGACTGGTCAGATACGCAGTATTTT.

This chain joins TRBV7-2 and TRBJ1-3; no reliable D call. The ends were cut back, 2 bases at V and 1 base at J, with 9 bases in the middle. Germline V gives CDR1 SGHTA, CDR2 FQGNSA. The CDR3 runs 15 residues. For the CDR3, the DNA is TGTGCCAGCAGCTTATACGCGGGTTCTGGAAACACCATATATTTT. It codes for CASSLYAGSGNTIYF.

This clonotype has a single count. V usage is TRBV27 and J usage is TRBJ1-2, with 10 bases lining up with TRBD1. Per germline, CDR1 MNHEY and CDR2 SMNVEV (reference sequence). After removal of 5 bases from V and 4 bases from J, the junction contained 4 bases not matched to a gene. The CDR3 contains 14 residues. The CDR3 region is CASSGDRGAYGYTF. The CDR3, as DNA: TGTGCCAGCAGTGGGGACAGGGGAGCCTATGGCTACACCTTC.

The chain links TRBV6-5 to TRBJ1-6; D ambiguous. This CDR3 is 19 amino acids long. Between the trimmed V and J ends, which lost 4 bases and 0 bases, there was a span of 19 bases. Germline lookup yields CDR1 MNHEY and CDR2 SVGAGI. The CDR3 nucleotides read TGTGCCAGCAGTTCCTTAGATCTGGGATCGAGCTCCTATAATTCACCCCTCCACTTT. It codes for CASSSLDLGSSSYNSPLHF.

There are a few counts of this clonotype. The gene calls are TRBV6-5 and TRBJ1-2; D remains unclear. Germline CDR1 is MNHEY and CDR2 is SVGAGI. V shed 7 bases and J shed 4 bases, with 10 bases lying between them. The length of the CDR3 is 12 residues. The CDR3 here is CASTPDFYGYTF. DNA for the CDR3: TGTGCCAGCACCCCGGACTTCTATGGCTACACCTTC.

The gene calls are TRBV30 and TRBJ1-6; possible D gene TRBD1, 5 bases. V was shortened by 1 base and J by 3 bases, with 7 bases between the two germline ends. The CDR3 loop spans 14 amino acids. Germline values: CDR1 GTSNPN, CDR2 SVGIG (reference sequence). The CDR3 here is CAWSGGDYNSPLHF. CDR3 nucleotides: TGTGCCTGGAGTGGGGGGGACTATAATTCACCCCTCCACTTT. Full variable domain (remainder filled in from reference TRBV30 and TRBJ1-6): SQTIHQWPATLVQPVGSPLSLECTVEGTSNPNLYWYRQAAGRGLQLLFYSVGIGQISSEVPQNLSASRPQDRQFILSSKKLLLSDSGFYLCAWSGGDYNSPLHFGNGTRLTVT.

The chain carries TRBV12-3 or TRBV12-4 and TRBJ1-1; the D gene is possibly TRBD1 (6 bases). The V end lost 3 bases, the J end lost 11 bases, and 13 bases lay between the germline ends. There are 12 residues in the CDR3. The CDR3 loop is CASSFGGAVAFF. Written as DNA, the CDR3 is TGTGCCAGCAGTTTTGGGGGCGCGGTGGCTTTCTTT.

There are a few counts of this clonotype. This chain uses TRBV7-2 with TRBJ2-1; D gene unclear. The CDR3 consists of 11 residues. Germline CDR1 and CDR2: SGHTA and FQGNSA. Trimming removed 1 base from V and 9 bases from J, with 4 bases in between. CDR3 coding DNA: TGTGCCAGCAGCTTAGGCGTTGAGCAGTTCTTC. Protein product: CASSLGVEQFF.

This sequence joins TRBV2 and TRBJ2-7, with 7 bases aligning to TRBD1. This CDR3 is 13 amino acids long. Germline values: CDR1 SNHLY, CDR2 FYNNEI. The V segment lost 6 bases and the J segment 1 base; nucleotides outside the gene matches: 3. As DNA, the CDR3 is TGTGCCAGCAGCGGGACAGCTTCCTACGAGCAGTACGTC. Translation gives CASSGTASYEQYV.

The rearrangement uses TRBV3-1 and TRBJ2-1; 8 nucleotides align to TRBD2. This CDR3 contains 16 residues. J gave up 9 bases and V 4 bases, and 14 bases lay outside the gene matches. Germline assignment: CDR1 LGHDT and CDR2 YNNKEL (reference sequence). CDR3 bases: TGTGCCAGCAGCCCTCTAAGCGGGGGAGCCTCTCCTGAGCAGTTCTTC. This encodes CASSPLSGGASPEQFF.

This chain uses TRBV2 with TRBJ2-2; D is tentatively TRBD1 or TRBD2 (5 bases each). The ends were cut back, 7 bases at V and 0 bases at J, with 12 bases in the middle. The CDR3 covers 15 residues. Germline assignment: CDR1 SNHLY and CDR2 FYNNEI. CDR3 nucleotides: TGTGCCAGCAAACCGGGACCAACGAACACCGGGGAGCTGTTTTTT. Translation gives CASKPGPTNTGELFF.

The chain joins TRBV27 to TRBJ1-1; tentative D call: TRBD1 (6 bases). There are 16 residues in the CDR3. V shed 5 bases and J shed 7 bases, with 23 bases lying between them. Germline CDR1 MNHEY, CDR2 SMNVEV (reference sequence). CDR3 residues: CASSAGTTLLGGEAFF. CDR3 nucleotides: TGTGCCAGCAGTGCCGGGACAACGCTCTTGGGGGGTGAAGCTTTCTTT.

V and J are TRBV7-9 and TRBJ2-2, with 10 nucleotides matching TRBD1. Germline V gives CDR1 SEHNR, CDR2 FQNEAQ (reference sequence). J was trimmed by 3 bases and V by 8 bases; bases with no gene match: 9. The CDR3 consists of 16 residues. DNA of the CDR3: TGTGCCAGCGCGGGACAGGGGATCGGGGACACCGGGGAGCTGTTTTTT. It yields the protein CASAGQGIGDTGELFF. The variable domain in full, with the rest retrieved from reference TRBV7-9 and TRBJ2-2, is DTGVSQNPRHKITKRGQNVTFRCDPISEHNRLYWYRQTLGQGPEFLTYFQNEAQLEKSRLLSDRFSAERPKGSFSTLEIQRTEQGDSAMYLCASAGQGIGDTGELFFGEGSRLTVL.

This clonotype was detected once. CDR3 sequence: CASSVTDRANTEAFF. The CDR3 coding sequence is TGTGCCAGCAGCGTAACGGATAGGGCCAACACTGAAGCTTTCTTT. The chain carries TRBV9 and TRBJ1-1; D is undetermined. V lost 1 base to trimming and J lost 2 bases, with 12 bases between them. There are 15 residues in the CDR3. Germline V gene lookup returns CDR1 SGDLS and CDR2 YYNGEE.

This rearrangement joins TRBV27 to TRBJ1-2; D remains unclear. This CDR3 is built from 16 residues. Trimming shortened V by 3 bases and J by 0 bases, and 14 bases separated the two germline ends. Germline V gives CDR1 MNHEY, CDR2 SMNVEV (reference sequence). The chain's CDR3 is CASSLKGGNTNYGYTF. Here the CDR3 DNA reads TGTGCCAGCAGTTTGAAGGGCGGAAATACTAACTATGGCTACACCTTC.

CDR3 residues: CASSPGQGAYQPQHF. DNA of the CDR3: TGTGCCAGCTCACCGGGACAGGGGGCTTATCAGCCCCAGCATTTT. The V call is TRBV18, the J call TRBJ1-5; 12 nucleotides match TRBD1. Germline V gene data show CDR1 as KGHSH and CDR2 as LQKENI. The CDR3 runs 15 residues. Trimming cost V 3 bases and J 5 bases; bases outside gene matches: 2. Drawing the rest from reference TRBV18 and TRBJ1-5, the complete variable domain is NAGVMQNPRHLVRRRGQEARLRCSPMKGHSHVYWYRQLPEEGLKFMVYLQKENIIDESGMPKERFSAEFPKEGPSILRIQQVVRGDSAAYFCASSPGQGAYQPQHFGDGTRLSIL.

This chain links TRBV20-1 with TRBJ1-1, with D possibly matching TRBD1 (5 bases). Trimming shortened V by 3 bases and J by 4 bases, and 12 bases separated the two germline ends. Germline V gives CDR1 DFQATT, CDR2 SNEGSKA (reference sequence). This CDR3 has 13 residues. The CDR3 DNA follows: TGCAGTGCTAGTACGGGGCTGGGCACTGAAGCTTTCTTT. This codes for CSASTGLGTEAFF.

The rearrangement uses TRBV27 and TRBJ2-3, with D possibly being TRBD2 (6 bases). V was cut by 5 bases and J by 1 base, with 13 bases left in between. The germline gives CDR1 MNHEY, CDR2 SMNVEV (reference sequence). CDR3 length: 15 amino acids. The CDR3 reads CASSRSGTRTDTQYF. CDR3 DNA: TGTGCCAGCAGTCGTAGCGGAACCCGCACAGATACGCAGTATTTT.

This chain links TRBV7-9 with TRBJ2-3, with D possibly being TRBD1 (5 bases). Germline loops: CDR1 SEHNR, CDR2 FQNEAQ (reference sequence). V was cut by 5 bases and J by 6 bases, with 9 bases left in between. This CDR3 comprises 12 residues. This chain's CDR3 is CASSRKGDTQYF. The CDR3 region has the DNA TGTGCCAGCAGCCGCAAGGGGGATACGCAGTATTTT.

The genes are TRBV2 and TRBJ1-2, with a weak D call TRBD1 (6 bases). The CDR3 is 12 amino acids. CDR1 is SNHLY and CDR2 is FYNNEI in the germline V gene. Trimming left V 8 bases short and J 5 bases short, with 12 bases between. This CDR3 is CASRGASYGYTF. The CDR3, as DNA: TGTGCCAGCCGGGGGGCCTCTTATGGCTACACCTTC. Using reference TRBV2 and TRBJ1-2 for the parts outside the CDR3, the full variable domain is EPEVTQTPSHQVTQMGQEVILRCVPISNHLYFYWYRQILGQKVEFLVSFYNNEISEKSEIFDDQFSVERPDGSNFTLKIRSTKLEDSAMYFCASRGASYGYTFGSGTRLTVV.

This rearrangement joins TRBV28 to TRBJ1-2; no firm D call. Per the germline V gene, CDR1 is MDHEN and CDR2 is SYDVKM. The V gene lost 5 bases and the J gene lost 8 bases, with 9 bases spanning the gap. This CDR3 has 11 residues. The CDR3 region is CASSRDGGYTF. The DNA for the CDR3 is TGTGCCAGCAGTCGGGATGGGGGCTACACCTTC.

The chain is built from TRBV30 and TRBJ1-5, with D hard to call. Trimming took 0 bases from V and 4 from J, leaving 10 bases between them. This CDR3 comprises 14 residues. Per the germline V gene, CDR1 is GTSNPN and CDR2 is SVGIG (reference sequence). The CDR3 DNA follows: TGTGCCTGGAGTGTTATGGCCGGAAATCAGCCCCAGCATTTT. It translates to CAWSVMAGNQPQHF.

J is TRBJ1-3 and V is TRBV5-4; unclear D gene. V was pared by 1 base and J by 0 bases, with 8 bases between. The CDR3 extends over 15 amino acids. CDR1 is SGHNT, CDR2 YYREEE, per germline (reference sequence). The CDR3: CASSLKGGSGNTIYF. The CDR3 coding sequence is TGTGCCAGCAGCTTGAAGGGTGGCTCTGGAAACACCATATATTTT.

The chain combines TRBV7-7 with TRBJ2-1; 8 bases line up with TRBD2. V lost 5 bases, J lost 9 bases, and 6 bases stayed unmatched. The CDR3 is 13 amino acids. CDR1 is SSHAT, CDR2 FNYEAQ, per germline (reference sequence). The CDR3 spells CASSPLRGGEQFF. The CDR3 coding sequence is TGTGCCAGCAGCCCCCTCCGGGGGGGTGAGCAGTTCTTC.

This chain joins TRBV12-3 or TRBV12-4 and TRBJ1-6; no firm D call. The CDR3 runs 13 residues. Trimming took 5 bases from V and 7 from J, leaving 9 bases between them. CDR3 nucleotides: TGTGCCAGCAGTACCAGCTTGAATTCACCCCTCCACTTT. This codes for CASSTSLNSPLHF.

This chain joins TRBV1 and TRBJ2-7. TRBV1 is a known pseudogene. The CDR3 runs 16 residues. The CDR3 DNA follows: TGCACCAGCAGCCAACTAAATGGAGGGTGCTCCTACGAGCAGTACGTC. It translates to CTSSQLNGGCSYEQYV.

The chain carries TRBV29-1 and TRBJ2-1; 7 bases fit TRBD2. V was pared by 6 bases and J by 0 bases, with 8 bases of the junction left unmatched. The CDR3 length is 15 residues. Germline-derived CDR1 and CDR2 are SQVTM and ANQGSEA. The CDR3 reads CSVSSGSSSYNEQFF. CDR3 nucleotides: TGCAGCGTCAGTAGCGGGTCCAGCTCCTACAATGAGCAGTTCTTC.